The rows below give T cell receptor beta chains drawn from one sample of a study of glioma-infiltrating T cells. TCRdb independently ran MiXCR on the multiplex PCR reads; one entry per CDR3 protein. The table includes fewer than 500,000 distinct CDR3 sequences, roughly 41% detected once. The material sequenced was glioma tissue, nonneoplastic brain tissue, or PBMCs (not recorded which). These receptors came from a human donor with low-grade glioma or glioblastoma, undergoing nonglioma brain surgery, or in good health (not recorded which). CDR3s include the opening cysteine and the closing phenylalanine or tryptophan. Fields, in order: V gene, J gene, clone size, D gene, CDR3 DNA, CDR3 protein. D genes are given only for firm matches. Where a row states a size, it is once, few, many or the class of an expanded clone; other rows omit it.

TRBV19	TRBJ2-7	.	TRBD2	TGTGCCAGTAGCGCTACTAGCGGGAGGGCCAGCGACGAGCAGTACTTC	CASSATSGRASDEQYF
TRBV20-1	TRBJ2-1	.	.	TGCAGTGCAGCCCTAGGTTTTAGCTCCTACAATGAGCAGTTCTTC	CSAALGFSSYNEQFF
TRBV28	TRBJ2-7	.	.	TGTGCCAGCATCCCGCTCCGCAGGGGGGCCCACGAGCAGTACTTC	CASIPLRRGAHEQYF
TRBV6-1	TRBJ1-3	.	.	TGTGCCAGCAAAGTGGATCCGGGAGGATCTGGAAACACCATATATTTT	CASKVDPGGSGNTIYF
TRBV28	TRBJ2-3	many	TRBD2	TGTGCCAGCAGTTTATGGGGACTAGCGGGCAGGAGCACAGATACGCAGTATTTT	CASSLWGLAGRSTDTQYF
TRBV10-3	TRBJ2-7	.	.	TGTGCCATCAGTGAGAGCTACAGGGTCGGGGAGCAGTACTTC	CAISESYRVGEQYF
TRBV19	TRBJ1-5	few	TRBD1	TGTGCCAGTAAGGGACAGATCAATCAGCCCCAGCATTTT	CASKGQINQPQHF
TRBV9	TRBJ2-7	.	.	TGTGCCAGCAGCGTAGAGGCTGGATCCTACGAGCAGTACTTC	CASSVEAGSYEQYF
TRBV28	TRBJ2-7	few	TRBD1	TGTGCCAGCAGTTTACCGACAGGGGTGAACTACGAGCAGTACTTC	CASSLPTGVNYEQYF
TRBV4-1	TRBJ1-2	few	.	TGCGCCAGCAGCCAAGATCGGGTCCTGTATGGCTACACCTTC	CASSQDRVLYGYTF
TRBV24-1	TRBJ2-1	.	.	TGTGCCACCAGTTTGTCCGGGGTGAGCTCCTACAATGAGCAGTTCTTC	CATSLSGVSSYNEQFF
TRBV28	TRBJ2-1	many	.	TGTGCCAGCAGTTTTGGTACAGGATACAATGAGCAGTTCTTC	CASSFGTGYNEQFF
TRBV20-1	TRBJ2-5	few	.	TGCAGTGCTGGTAGCCCAGTAGCAGGGGAGACCCAGTACTTC	CSAGSPVAGETQYF
TRBV29-1	TRBJ2-2	.	TRBD2	TGCAGCGTTACCTGGACTAGCGGAAACACCGGGGAGCTGTTTTTT	CSVTWTSGNTGELFF
TRBV20-1	TRBJ2-3	.	TRBD2	TGCAGTGCTAGAGATCCCGGGGGGGGGAGAGCAGATACGCAGTATTTT	CSARDPGGGRADTQYF
TRBV20-1	TRBJ1-5	few	TRBD1	TGCAGTGCTAGAGAGTGGGGACAGGGGGCTGAGCAGCCCCAGCATTTT	CSAREWGQGAEQPQHF
TRBV18	TRBJ1-5	few	.	TGTGCCAGCTCACGCGGGACAAGCAATCAGCCCCAGCATTTT	CASSRGTSNQPQHF
TRBV4-1	TRBJ2-1	.	TRBD2	TGCGCCAGCAGACCTACTAGCGGGAGGGGCACTTACAATGAGCAGTTCTTC	CASRPTSGRGTYNEQFF
TRBV14	TRBJ2-1	.	TRBD2	TGTGCCAGCAGCCAGAGACTAGCGGGGCCGTACAATGAGCAGTTCTTC	CASSQRLAGPYNEQFF
TRBV7-2	TRBJ1-4	.	.	TGTGCCAGCAGCCGCCGGACGATTGCAACAACTAATGAAAAACTGTTTTTT	CASSRRTIATTNEKLFF
TRBV29-1	TRBJ1-1	.	.	TGCAGCGTTGTTAGTCAGGTAAACACTGAAGCTTTCTTT	CSVVSQVNTEAFF
TRBV20-1	TRBJ2-3	.	.	TGCAGTGCGGGGGGAGTCACCACAGATACGCAGTATTTT	CSAGGVTTDTQYF
TRBV4-3	TRBJ2-7	.	TRBD1	TGCGCCAGCAGCCTCGGACAGGGGGACTCCTACGAGCAGTACTTC	CASSLGQGDSYEQYF
TRBV20-1	TRBJ2-7	.	.	TGCAGTGCTAGAAAGACGGCTTACCGCTCCTACGAGCAGTACTTC	CSARKTAYRSYEQYF
TRBV6-2/TRBV6-3	TRBJ2-2	many	.	TGTGCCAGCGCCTCTTCCCCAGCGAACACCGGGGAGCTGTTTTTT	CASASSPANTGELFF
TRBV20-1	TRBJ2-1	.	.	TGCAGTGCTAGAGATTTGGCAGGGGTTAATGAGCAGTTCTTC	CSARDLAGVNEQFF
TRBV7-6	TRBJ2-2	.	TRBD1	TGTGCCAGCAGCCCCGACAGGGGTTACACCGGGGAGCTGTTTTTT	CASSPDRGYTGELFF